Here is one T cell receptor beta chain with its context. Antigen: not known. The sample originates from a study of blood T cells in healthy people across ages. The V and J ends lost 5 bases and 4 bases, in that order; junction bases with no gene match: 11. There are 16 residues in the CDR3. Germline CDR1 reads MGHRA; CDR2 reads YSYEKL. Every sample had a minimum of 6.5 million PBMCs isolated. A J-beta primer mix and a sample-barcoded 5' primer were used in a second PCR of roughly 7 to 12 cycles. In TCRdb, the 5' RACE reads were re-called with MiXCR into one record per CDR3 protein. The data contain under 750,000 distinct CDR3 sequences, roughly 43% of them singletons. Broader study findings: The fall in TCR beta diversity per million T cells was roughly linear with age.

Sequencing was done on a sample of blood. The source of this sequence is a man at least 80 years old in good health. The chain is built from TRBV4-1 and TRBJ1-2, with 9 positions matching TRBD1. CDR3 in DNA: TGCGCCAGCAGCAATCGACAGGGGGATGTTAGCTATGGCTACACCTTC. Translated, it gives CASSNRQGDVSYGYTF.